Below, one T cell receptor (beta chain) is given with its context. Its target is unknown. Other DNA sequences in the sample encode the same CDR3. The length of the CDR3 is 13 residues. Germline CDR1 SGHTA, CDR2 FQGNSA. Trimming took 0 bases from V and 4 from J, leaving 7 bases between them. The data are from a study of cytomegalovirus exposure and HLA in healthy donors. Overall study results and limits: First-cohort TCR clusters tended to co-occur in the approximately 120 validation repertoires, a later analysis found. Most TCRs appeared rarely, but some public TCRs recurred in many donors. Researchers counted roughly 150 TCR beta chains as cytomegalovirus-associated.

Produced via immunoSEQ multiplex PCR; TCRdb's table is partial and in-frame only. The sample records 100,000 to 150,000 clones, 94% being singletons. The V gene is TRBV7-2, the J gene TRBJ2-7, with D tentatively TRBD2 (6 bases). The source material was PBMCs. This receptor was taken from a woman under 30 in good health and CMV-seronegative. The CDR3 DNA is TGTGCCAGCAGCTTAGCGGGAGGATACGAGCAGTACTTC. This encodes CASSLAGGYEQYF. The variable domain in full, with the rest retrieved from reference TRBV7-2 and TRBJ2-7, is GAGVSQSPSNKVTEKGKDVELRCDPISGHTALYWYRQSLGQGLEFLIYFQGNSAPDKSGLPSDRFSAERTGGSVSTLTIQRTQQEDSAVYLCASSLAGGYEQYFGPGTRLTVT.